This T cell receptor (beta chain) was recorded in a study of early T cells in non-severe SARS-CoV-2 infection. About the research overall: Sequenced material consisted of bulk RNA (from unsorted whole blood), and chains were unpaired.

Trimming stripped 2 bases from V and 7 bases from J, with 15 bases between. Germline values: CDR1 SGHRS, CDR2 YFSETQ. This CDR3 contains 15 residues. In the library, individual cDNA molecules carried attached unique molecular identifiers. TCRdb re-called the 5' RACE reads with MiXCR, one entry per CDR3 protein. The data show 70,000 or so distinct CDR3 sequences, around 13% seen once. The sample consisted of whole blood. J is TRBJ1-4 and V is TRBV5-1; D remains unclear. This sequence was found in an adult who was a healthcare worker with PCR-confirmed SARS-CoV-2 infection or an uninfected control (not recorded which). The CDR3: CASSFATSESEKLFF. CDR3 nucleotide sequence: TGCGCCAGCAGCTTTGCGACGAGCGAGAGTGAAAAACTGTTTTTT. Full variable domain (rest looked up from reference TRBV5-1 and TRBJ1-4): KAGVTQTPRYLIKTRGQQVTLSCSPISGHRSVSWYQQTPGQGLQFLFEYFSETQRNKGNFPGRFSGRQFSNSRSEMNVSTLELGDSALYLCASSFATSESEKLFFGSGTQLSVL.